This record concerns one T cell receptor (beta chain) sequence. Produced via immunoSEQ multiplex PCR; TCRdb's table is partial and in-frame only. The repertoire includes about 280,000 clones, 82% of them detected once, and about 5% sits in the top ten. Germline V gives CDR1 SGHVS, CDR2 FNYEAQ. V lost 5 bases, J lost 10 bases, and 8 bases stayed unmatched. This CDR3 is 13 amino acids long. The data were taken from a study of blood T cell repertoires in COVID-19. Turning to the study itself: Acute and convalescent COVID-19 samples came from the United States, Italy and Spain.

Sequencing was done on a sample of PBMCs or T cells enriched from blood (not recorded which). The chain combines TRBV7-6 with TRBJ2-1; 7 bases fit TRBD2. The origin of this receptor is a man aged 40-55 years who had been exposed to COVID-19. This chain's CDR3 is CASSMERGSEQFF. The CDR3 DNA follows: TGTGCCAGCAGCATGGAGCGGGGCTCAGAGCAGTTCTTC.